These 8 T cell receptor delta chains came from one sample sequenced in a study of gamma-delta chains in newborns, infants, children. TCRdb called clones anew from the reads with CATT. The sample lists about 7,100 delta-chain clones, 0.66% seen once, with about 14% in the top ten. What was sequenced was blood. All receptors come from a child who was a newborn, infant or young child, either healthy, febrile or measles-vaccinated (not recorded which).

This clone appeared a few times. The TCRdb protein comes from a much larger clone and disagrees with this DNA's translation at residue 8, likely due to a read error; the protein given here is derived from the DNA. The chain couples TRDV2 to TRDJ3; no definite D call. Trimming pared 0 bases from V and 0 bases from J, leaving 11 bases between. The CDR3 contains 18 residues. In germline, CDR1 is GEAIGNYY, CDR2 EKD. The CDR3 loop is CACDTAAAGSWDTRQMFF. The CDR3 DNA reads TGTGCCTGTGACACCGCGGCGGCAGGCTCCTGGGACACCCGACAGATGTTTTTC.

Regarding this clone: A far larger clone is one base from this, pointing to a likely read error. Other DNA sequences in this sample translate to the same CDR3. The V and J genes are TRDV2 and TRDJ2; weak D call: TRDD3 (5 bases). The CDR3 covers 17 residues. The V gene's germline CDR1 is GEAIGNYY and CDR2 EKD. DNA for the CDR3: TGTGCCTGTGACAGCCTGGGTGGATTGGCTTTGACGGCACAACTCTTCTTT. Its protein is CACDSLGGLALTAQLFF.

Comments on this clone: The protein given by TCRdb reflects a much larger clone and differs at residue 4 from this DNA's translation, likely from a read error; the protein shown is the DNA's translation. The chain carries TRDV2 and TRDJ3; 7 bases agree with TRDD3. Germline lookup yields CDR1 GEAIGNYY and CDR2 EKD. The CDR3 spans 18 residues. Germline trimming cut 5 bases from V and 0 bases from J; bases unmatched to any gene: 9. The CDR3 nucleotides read TGTGCCTGTGGTCACTGGGGCCAAAGCTCCTGGGACACCCGACAGATGTTTTTC. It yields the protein CACGHWGQSSWDTRQMFF.

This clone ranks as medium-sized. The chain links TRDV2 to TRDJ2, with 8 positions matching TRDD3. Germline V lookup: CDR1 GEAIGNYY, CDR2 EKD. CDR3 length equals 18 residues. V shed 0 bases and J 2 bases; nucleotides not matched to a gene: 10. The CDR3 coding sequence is TGTGCCTGTGACACCGTGACGGTACTGGGGGGCTTGACAGCACAACTCTTCTTT. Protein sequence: CACDTVTVLGGLTAQLFF.

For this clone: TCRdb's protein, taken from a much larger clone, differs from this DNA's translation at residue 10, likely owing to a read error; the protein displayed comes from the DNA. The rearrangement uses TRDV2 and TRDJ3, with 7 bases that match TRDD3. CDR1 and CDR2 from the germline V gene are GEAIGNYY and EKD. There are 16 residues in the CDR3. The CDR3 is CACDWGSSWGTRQMFF. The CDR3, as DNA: TGTGCCTGTGACTGGGGGAGCTCCTGGGGCACCCGACAGATGTTTTTC.

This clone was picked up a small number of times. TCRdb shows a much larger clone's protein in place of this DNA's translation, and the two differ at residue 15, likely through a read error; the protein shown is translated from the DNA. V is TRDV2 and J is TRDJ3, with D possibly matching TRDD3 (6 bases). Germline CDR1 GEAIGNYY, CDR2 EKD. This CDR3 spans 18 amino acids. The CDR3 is CACDRGGSSSWDTRRMFF. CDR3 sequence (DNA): TGTGCCTGTGACCGTGGGGGCTCTAGCTCCTGGGACACCCGACGGATGTTTTTC.

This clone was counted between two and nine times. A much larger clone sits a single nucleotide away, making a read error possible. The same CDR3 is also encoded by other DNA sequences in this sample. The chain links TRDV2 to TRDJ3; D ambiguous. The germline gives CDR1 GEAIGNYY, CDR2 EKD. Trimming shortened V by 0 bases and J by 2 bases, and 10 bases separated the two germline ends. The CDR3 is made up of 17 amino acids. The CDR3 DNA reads TGTGCCTGTGACACCGCTGGTGGTACCTGGGACACCCGACAGATGTTTTTC. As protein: CACDTAGGTWDTRQMFF.

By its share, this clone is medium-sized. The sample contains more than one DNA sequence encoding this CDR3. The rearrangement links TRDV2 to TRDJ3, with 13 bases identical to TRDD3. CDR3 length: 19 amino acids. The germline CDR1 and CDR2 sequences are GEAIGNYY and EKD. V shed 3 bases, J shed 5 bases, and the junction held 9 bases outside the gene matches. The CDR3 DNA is TGTGCCTGTGACGCTATTTTACTGGGGGATACGGGGGACACCCGACAGATGTTTTTC. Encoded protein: CACDAILLGDTGDTRQMFF.